Listed below are T cell receptor beta chains from one sample, sequenced in a study of CD8+CD57+ T cells in acquired aplastic anemia. TCRdb redid the calling of the reads with MiXCR, one entry per CDR3 protein. The sample lists around 180,000 distinct CDR3 sequences, almost 50% seen once, with 13% in the top ten. The sequencing sample was made of sorted CD4+, CD8+, or CD8+CD57+ T cells (not recorded which) from PBMCs. The receptor source for this set is a human donor with aplastic anemia. Both conserved end residues are part of each CDR3. The order of the fields is J gene, D gene, clone size, V gene, CDR3 DNA, CDR3 protein. A D gene is named only where the DNA matches it firmly. Rows give clone size only sometimes, using once, few, many, or a class for an expanded clone.

TRBJ2-7 | . | once | TRBV9 | TGTGCCAGCAGCGTTCAGAGTGGTGGTGGAGAGCAGTACTTC | CASSVQSGGGEQYF
TRBJ1-1 | . | . | TRBV7-8 | TGTGCCAGCAGCTTGGCCGGGATTGAAGCTTTCTTT | CASSLAGIEAFF
TRBJ2-7 | . | . | TRBV5-6 | TGTGCCAGCAGCCTCCCCAGGCAGGGGGGCTACGAGCAGTACTTC | CASSLPRQGGYEQYF
TRBJ2-1 | TRBD2 | . | TRBV4-2 | TGTGCCAGCAGCCCGACTAGCGGGGCCTGCAATGAGCAGTTCTTC | CASSPTSGACNEQFF
TRBJ2-3 | . | . | TRBV27 | TGTGCCAGCAGCCAAAAATCAATCGAAGAGACAGGTACGCAGTATTTT | CASSQKSIEETGTQYF
TRBJ2-5 | . | . | TRBV7-2 | TGTGCCAGCAGGCGACCGTACCAAGAGACCCAGTACTTC | CASRRPYQETQYF
TRBJ2-5 | . | . | TRBV9 | TGTGCCAGCAGCGTGAGCGGGGGACAGCCAGCCCAAGAGACCCAGTACTTC | CASSVSGGQPAQETQYF
TRBJ2-5 | . | . | TRBV7-9 | TGTGCCAGCAGGGGCCCTTACCAAGAGACCCAGTACTTC | CASRGPYQETQYF
TRBJ2-7 | TRBD1 | . | TRBV20-1 | TGCAGTGCTCCGAACCGGGACAGGGGTACCTACGAGCAGTACTTC | CSAPNRDRGTYEQYF
TRBJ1-6 | . | . | TRBV15 | TGTGCCACCAGCAGAGACCCAATTCGACTTGGCTCACCCCTCCACTTT | CATSRDPIRLGSPLHF
TRBJ1-2 | . | few | TRBV11-1 | TGTGCCACCTCCCCGGACCCCCGGCAGGGCGTGGGTGGCTACACCTTC | CATSPDPRQGVGGYTF
TRBJ1-1 | TRBD1 | many | TRBV15 | TGTGCCACCAGCGGACAGGGGTCCGGGAGCACTGAAGCTTTCTTT | CATSGQGSGSTEAFF
TRBJ1-5 | TRBD1 | many | TRBV19 | TGTGCCAGTAGTATAGATCGACAGGGGAGCGCCCAGCATTTT | CASSIDRQGSAQHF
TRBJ1-2 | . | once | TRBV24-1 | TGTGCCACCAGTGAAGGCAGGGAATCCTATGGCTACACCTTC | CATSEGRESYGYTF
TRBJ1-1 | . | many | TRBV12-3/TRBV12-4 | TGTGCCAGCAGCTACCGGGACGTCCGGAGGGACACTGAAGCTTTCTTT | CASSYRDVRRDTEAFF
TRBJ2-1 | . | many | TRBV7-3 | TGTGCCAGCAGCTTAAAACCGGGACAAGACTACAATGAGCAGTTCTTC | CASSLKPGQDYNEQFF
TRBJ2-1 | . | . | TRBV19 | TGTGCCAGTAGTATGATTAGTGGGAATGAGCAGTTCTTC | CASSMISGNEQFF
TRBJ2-7 | . | . | TRBV10-3 | TGTGCCATCAGTGAGGGCAGAAGTTACGAGCAGTACTTC | CAISEGRSYEQYF
TRBJ2-5 | TRBD1 | . | TRBV29-1 | TGCAGCGTTGGGGGACAGGGAGCGGAGACCCAGTACTTC | CSVGGQGAETQYF
TRBJ2-1 | TRBD2 | many | TRBV4-2 | TGTGCCAGCAGCCCCCGGACTAGCGGGGTCAATGAGCAGTTCTTC | CASSPRTSGVNEQFF
TRBJ1-2 | . | . | TRBV2 | TGTGCCAGCAGTGACGGGGAAAACTATGGCTACACCTTC | CASSDGENYGYTF
TRBJ2-3 | TRBD2 | few | TRBV4-1 | TGCGCCAGCAGCCAACTAGCGGCTCCTAGCACAGATACGCAGTATTTT | CASSQLAAPSTDTQYF
TRBJ2-3 | . | once | TRBV2 | TGTGCCAGCAGACTTGACTCTCCTGATACGCAGTATTTT | CASRLDSPDTQYF
TRBJ2-5 | TRBD1 | . | TRBV7-6 | TGTGCCAGCAGCCGACAGGGTAAAGAGACCCAGTACTTC | CASSRQGKETQYF
TRBJ2-2 | TRBD1 | few | TRBV5-1 | TGCGCCAGCAGCTCAAATGCCGGGACAGGAAACACCGGGGAGCTGTTTTTT | CASSSNAGTGNTGELFF
TRBJ2-1 | . | . | TRBV3-1 | TGTGCCAGCAGCCATCCGCCAGGGAACAGAATGACCTACAGTGAGCAGTTCTTC | CASSHPPGNRMTYSEQFF
TRBJ1-5 | . | few | TRBV4-1 | TGCGCCAGCAGCCAAATAACCACAAATCAGCCCCAGCATTTT | CASSQITTNQPQHF
TRBJ2-7 | TRBD1 | few | TRBV20-1 | TGCAGTGCCCCCCGGACAGGGGGGGGAAGCGAGCAGTACTTC | CSAPRTGGGSEQYF
TRBJ1-6 | TRBD1 | few | TRBV20-1 | TGCAGTGCTTTTTTAGGGGGACAGGGTGATTCACCCCTCCACTTT | CSAFLGGQGDSPLHF
TRBJ2-7 | TRBD1 | . | TRBV5-1 | TGCGCCAGCAGCCAGGACAGGGGCCCTGACGAGCAGTACTTC | CASSQDRGPDEQYF